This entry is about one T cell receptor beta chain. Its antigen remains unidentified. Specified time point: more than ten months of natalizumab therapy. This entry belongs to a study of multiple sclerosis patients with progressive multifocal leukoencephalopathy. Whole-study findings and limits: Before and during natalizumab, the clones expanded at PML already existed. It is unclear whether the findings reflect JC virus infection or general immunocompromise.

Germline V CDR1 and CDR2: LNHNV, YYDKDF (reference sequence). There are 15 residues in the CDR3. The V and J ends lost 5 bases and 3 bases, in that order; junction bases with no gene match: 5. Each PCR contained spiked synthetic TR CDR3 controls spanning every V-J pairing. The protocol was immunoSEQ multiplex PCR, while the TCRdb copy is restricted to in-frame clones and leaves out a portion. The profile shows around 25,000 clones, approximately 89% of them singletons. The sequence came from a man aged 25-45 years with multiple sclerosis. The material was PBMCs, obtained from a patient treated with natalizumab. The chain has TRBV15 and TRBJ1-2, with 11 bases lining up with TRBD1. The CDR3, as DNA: TGTGCCACCAGCTCACGGACAGGGGGCGACTATGGCTACACCTTC. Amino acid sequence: CATSSRTGGDYGYTF.